These 10 T cell receptor beta chains originate from one sample sequenced in a study of T cells after yellow fever vaccination. Via MiXCR, TCRdb re-called the 5' RACE reads, giving one row per CDR3 protein. The sample includes about 200,000 distinct CDR3 sequences, approximately 3.2% of them seen just once. Material: CD4+ T cells sorted from PBMCs, obtained 10 days after the yellow fever booster vaccination. Source of these receptors: a man younger than 35 who received the YFV17D yellow fever vaccine.

This clonotype was observed at least ten times. The chain links TRBV29-1 to TRBJ1-1; 7 nucleotides line up with TRBD1. The V and J ends lost 1 base and 0 bases, in that order; junction bases with no gene match: 5. The CDR3 is 15 residues long. In germline, CDR1 is SQVTM, CDR2 ANQGSEA. The CDR3, as DNA: TGCAGCGTTGAAGTGAAGGGACAGCTGAACACTGAAGCTTTCTTT. This encodes CSVEVKGQLNTEAFF.

This clonotype was observed a handful of times. The chain carries TRBV5-4 and TRBJ2-1; 11 bases fit TRBD2. The CDR3 consists of 16 residues. J lost 7 bases, V lost 4 bases, and 10 bases had no gene match. In germline, CDR1 is SGHNT, CDR2 YYREEE (reference sequence). CDR3 in DNA: TGTGCCAGCAGCACTACGGGACTAGCGGTGGGGAATGAGCAGTTCTTC. It specifies CASSTTGLAVGNEQFF.

This clonotype has a handful of counts. The chain recombines TRBV3-1 with TRBJ2-2; the D is unclear. The CDR3 has 16 amino acids. Germline V CDR1 and CDR2: LGHDT, YNNKEL (reference sequence). Trimming cost V 3 bases and J 0 bases, with 11 bases left between them. The CDR3 loop reads CASSQGWMANTGELFF. DNA of the CDR3: TGTGCCAGCAGCCAGGGATGGATGGCGAACACCGGGGAGCTGTTTTTT.

This clonotype was counted between two and nine times. The chain joins TRBV19 to TRBJ1-5; D ambiguous. This CDR3 contains 18 residues. Trimming left V 2 bases short and J 1 base short, with 18 bases between. The V gene's germline CDR1 is LNHDA and CDR2 SQIVND (reference sequence). This CDR3 reads CASSIIGGEPNSNQPQHF. In DNA form, the CDR3 reads TGTGCCAGTAGTATAATAGGTGGGGAACCCAACAGCAATCAGCCCCAGCATTTT.

V is TRBV20-1 and J is TRBJ2-7; perhaps TRBD2 as D (7 bases). CDR1 DFQATT and CDR2 SNEGSKA come from the germline V gene (reference sequence). V dropped 6 bases and J dropped 2 bases, with 20 bases sitting between them. CDR3 length: 15 residues. The CDR3 coding sequence is TGCAGTGCGGGGGGGGGCCAGGTTCAGACCTACGAGCAGTACTTC. Translating it yields CSAGGGQVQTYEQYF.

The gene calls are TRBV28 and TRBJ1-1; D is perhaps TRBD1 (6 bases). This CDR3 is built from 13 residues. Trimming pared 5 bases from V and 4 bases from J, leaving 11 bases between. Germline V gives CDR1 MDHEN, CDR2 SYDVKM. The CDR3 DNA sequence: TGTGCCAGCAGTATCAGGGGATTCACTGAAGCTTTCTTT. Translating gives CASSIRGFTEAFF.

The CDR3 is CASRRTSGGSQETQYF. The CDR3 DNA sequence: TGTGCCAGCAGGCGCACTAGCGGGGGTTCCCAAGAGACCCAGTACTTC. The J gene is TRBJ2-5, the V gene TRBV6-6; TRBD2 matches 11 bases. Germline V gene data show CDR1 as MNHNY and CDR2 as SVGAGI (reference sequence). The CDR3 spans 16 residues. With V trimmed by 6 bases and J by 1 base, 7 bases remained unmatched.

This clonotype was detected many times. The chain has TRBV11-2 and TRBJ1-1; weak D call: TRBD1 (6 bases). Germline V gene lookup returns CDR1 SGHAT and CDR2 FQNNGV. The ends were cut back, 3 bases at V and 5 bases at J, with 10 bases in the middle. This CDR3 spans 13 amino acids. The CDR3 here is CASSFDRRTEAFF. The CDR3 coding sequence is TGTGCCAGCAGCTTTGACAGGCGAACTGAAGCTTTCTTT.

A few counts support this clonotype. The chain uses TRBV5-5 and TRBJ1-6; D remains unclear. CDR1 SGHKS and CDR2 YYEKEE come from the germline V gene (reference sequence). The ends were cut back, 6 bases at V and 9 bases at J, with 19 bases in the middle. The CDR3 totals 15 residues. The CDR3 sequence is CASTRRLEGRSPLHF. The DNA for the CDR3 is TGTGCCAGCACCCGTCGTCTGGAAGGACGTTCACCCCTCCACTTT.

This chain connects TRBV6-6 to TRBJ1-2; 8 nucleotides line up with TRBD1. The J segment lost 8 bases and the V segment lost 4 bases, leaving 9 bases of the junction unmatched. The CDR3 runs 14 residues. Germline V gives CDR1 MNHNY, CDR2 SVGAGI (reference sequence). The CDR3 DNA follows: TGTGCCAGCAGTTTTTCAGGGGGCCTGGCAGGCTACACCTTC. Its protein is CASSFSGGLAGYTF.